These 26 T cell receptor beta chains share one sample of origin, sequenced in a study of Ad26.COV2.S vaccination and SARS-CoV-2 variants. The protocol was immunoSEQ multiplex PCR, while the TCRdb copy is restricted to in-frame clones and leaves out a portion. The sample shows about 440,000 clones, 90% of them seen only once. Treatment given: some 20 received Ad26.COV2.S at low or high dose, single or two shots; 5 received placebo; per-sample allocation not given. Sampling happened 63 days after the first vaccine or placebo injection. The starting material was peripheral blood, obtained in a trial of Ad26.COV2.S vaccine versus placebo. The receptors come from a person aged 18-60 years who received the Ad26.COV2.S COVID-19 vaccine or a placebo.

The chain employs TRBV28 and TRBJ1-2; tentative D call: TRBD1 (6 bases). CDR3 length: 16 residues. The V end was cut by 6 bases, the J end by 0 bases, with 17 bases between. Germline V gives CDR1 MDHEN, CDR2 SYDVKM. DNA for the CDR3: TGTGCCAGCAGCTCACCCCAGGGGACGGCTAACTATGGCTACACCTTC. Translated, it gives CASSSPQGTANYGYTF.

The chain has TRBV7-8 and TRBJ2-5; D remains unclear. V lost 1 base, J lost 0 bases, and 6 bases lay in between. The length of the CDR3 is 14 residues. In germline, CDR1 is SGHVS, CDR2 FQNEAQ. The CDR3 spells CASSLVYHQETQYF. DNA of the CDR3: TGTGCCAGCAGCTTAGTGTATCACCAAGAGACCCAGTACTTC.

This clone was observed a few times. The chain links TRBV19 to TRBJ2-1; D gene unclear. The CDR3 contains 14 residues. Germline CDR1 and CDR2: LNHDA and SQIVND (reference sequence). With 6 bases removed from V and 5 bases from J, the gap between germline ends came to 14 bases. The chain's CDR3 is CASSSPGRNNEQFF. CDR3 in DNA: TGTGCCAGTAGCTCCCCCGGCAGGAACAATGAGCAGTTCTTC.

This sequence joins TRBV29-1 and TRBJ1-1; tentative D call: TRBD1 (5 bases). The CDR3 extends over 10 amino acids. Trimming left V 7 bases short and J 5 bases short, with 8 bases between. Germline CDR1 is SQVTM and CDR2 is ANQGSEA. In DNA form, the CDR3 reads TGCAGCGCCAAGGGGACTGAAGCTTTCTTT. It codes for CSAKGTEAFF.

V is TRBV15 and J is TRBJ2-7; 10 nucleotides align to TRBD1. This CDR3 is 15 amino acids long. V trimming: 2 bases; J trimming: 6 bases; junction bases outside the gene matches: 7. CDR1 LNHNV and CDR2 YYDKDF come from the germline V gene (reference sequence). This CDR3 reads CATSRWTGGFSEQYF. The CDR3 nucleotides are TGTGCCACCAGCAGATGGACAGGGGGATTCAGCGAGCAGTACTTC.

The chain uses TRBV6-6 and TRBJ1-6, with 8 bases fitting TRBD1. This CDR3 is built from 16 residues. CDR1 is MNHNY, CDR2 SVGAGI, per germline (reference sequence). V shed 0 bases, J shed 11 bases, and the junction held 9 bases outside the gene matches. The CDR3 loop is CASSYSSGGDVAPLHF. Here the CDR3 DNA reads TGTGCCAGCAGTTACTCCTCAGGGGGCGATGTTGCACCCCTCCACTTT.

CDR3 coding DNA: TGTGCCAGTAGTATTTTGGGTTACCTAGATACGCAGTATTTT. Translating it yields CASSILGYLDTQYF. The rearrangement links TRBV19 to TRBJ2-3, with D unclear. Trimming stripped 3 bases from V and 5 bases from J, with 12 bases between. This CDR3 is built from 14 residues. Germline loops: CDR1 LNHDA, CDR2 SQIVND (reference sequence).

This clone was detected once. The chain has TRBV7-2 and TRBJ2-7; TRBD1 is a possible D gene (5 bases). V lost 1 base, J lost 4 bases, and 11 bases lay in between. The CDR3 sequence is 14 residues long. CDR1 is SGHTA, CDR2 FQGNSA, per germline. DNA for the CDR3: TGTGCCAGCAGCTTAGGGGGAACAGGTTACGAGCAGTACTTC. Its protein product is CASSLGGTGYEQYF. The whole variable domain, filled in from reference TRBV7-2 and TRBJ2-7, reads GAGVSQSPSNKVTEKGKDVELRCDPISGHTALYWYRQSLGQGLEFLIYFQGNSAPDKSGLPSDRFSAERTGGSVSTLTIQRTQQEDSAVYLCASSLGGTGYEQYFGPGTRLTVT.

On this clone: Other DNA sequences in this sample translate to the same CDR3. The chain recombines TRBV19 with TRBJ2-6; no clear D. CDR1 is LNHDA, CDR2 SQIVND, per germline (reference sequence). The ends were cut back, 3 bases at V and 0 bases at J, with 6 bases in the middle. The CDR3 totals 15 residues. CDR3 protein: CASSIPNSGANVLTF. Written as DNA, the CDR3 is TGTGCCAGTAGTATCCCGAACTCTGGGGCCAACGTCCTGACTTTC.

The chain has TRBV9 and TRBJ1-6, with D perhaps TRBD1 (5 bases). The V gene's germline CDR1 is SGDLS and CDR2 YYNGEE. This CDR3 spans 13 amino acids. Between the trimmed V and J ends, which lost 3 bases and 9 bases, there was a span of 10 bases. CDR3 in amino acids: CASSARQGSPLHF. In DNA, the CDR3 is TGTGCCAGCAGCGCGAGGCAGGGTTCACCCCTCCACTTT.

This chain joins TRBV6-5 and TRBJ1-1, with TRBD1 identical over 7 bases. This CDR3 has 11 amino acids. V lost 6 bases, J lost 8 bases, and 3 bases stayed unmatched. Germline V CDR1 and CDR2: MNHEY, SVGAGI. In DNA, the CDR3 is TGTGCCAGCAGAGGACAGGTAGAAGCTTTCTTT. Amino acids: CASRGQVEAFF.

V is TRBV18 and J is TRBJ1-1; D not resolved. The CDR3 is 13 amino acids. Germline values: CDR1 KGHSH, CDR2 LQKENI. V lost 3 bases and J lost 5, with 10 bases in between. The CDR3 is CASSPAVTTEAFF. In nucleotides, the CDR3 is TGTGCCAGCTCACCGGCAGTCACAACTGAAGCTTTCTTT.

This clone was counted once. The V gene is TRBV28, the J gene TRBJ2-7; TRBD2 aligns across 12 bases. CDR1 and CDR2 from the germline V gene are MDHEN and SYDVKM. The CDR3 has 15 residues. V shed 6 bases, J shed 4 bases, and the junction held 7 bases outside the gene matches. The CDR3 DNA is TGTGCCAGCAGACGGACTAGCGGGACTCATTACGAGCAGTACTTC. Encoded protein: CASRRTSGTHYEQYF.

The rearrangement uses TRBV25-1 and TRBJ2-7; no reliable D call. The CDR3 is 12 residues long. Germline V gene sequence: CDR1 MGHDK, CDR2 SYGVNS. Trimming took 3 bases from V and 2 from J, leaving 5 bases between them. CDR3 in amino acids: CASSDPPYEQYF. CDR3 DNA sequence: TGTGCCAGCAGTGATCCTCCCTACGAGCAGTACTTC.

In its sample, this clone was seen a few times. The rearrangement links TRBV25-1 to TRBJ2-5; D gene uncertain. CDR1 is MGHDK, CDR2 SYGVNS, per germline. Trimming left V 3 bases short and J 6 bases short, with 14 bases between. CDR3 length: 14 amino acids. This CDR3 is CASSDSMVLKTQYF. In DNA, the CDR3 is TGTGCCAGCAGTGATAGTATGGTTCTGAAGACCCAGTACTTC.

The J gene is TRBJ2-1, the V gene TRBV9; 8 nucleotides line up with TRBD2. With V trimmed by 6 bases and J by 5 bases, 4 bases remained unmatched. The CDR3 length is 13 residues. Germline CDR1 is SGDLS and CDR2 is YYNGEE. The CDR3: CASKSGSNNEQFF. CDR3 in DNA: TGTGCCAGCAAAAGCGGGAGTAACAATGAGCAGTTCTTC.

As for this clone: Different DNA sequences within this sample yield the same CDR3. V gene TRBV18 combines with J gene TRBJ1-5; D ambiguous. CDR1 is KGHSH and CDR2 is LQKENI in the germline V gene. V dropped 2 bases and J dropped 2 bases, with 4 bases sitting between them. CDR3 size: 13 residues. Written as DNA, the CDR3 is TGTGCCAGCTCACCAGGACGCAATCAGCCCCAGCATTTT. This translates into CASSPGRNQPQHF.

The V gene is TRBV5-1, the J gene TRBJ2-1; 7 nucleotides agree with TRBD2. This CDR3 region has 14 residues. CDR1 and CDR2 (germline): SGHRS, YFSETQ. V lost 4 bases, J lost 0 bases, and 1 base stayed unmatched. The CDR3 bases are TGCGCCAGCAGCACGGGGGGCTCCTACAATGAGCAGTTCTTC. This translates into CASSTGGSYNEQFF.

In DNA, the CDR3 is TGTGCCAGCAGTTACCGGGAGGGGAACACCGGGGAGCTGTTTTTT. It specifies CASSYREGNTGELFF. This rearrangement joins TRBV6-5 to TRBJ2-2; 8 positions match TRBD2. The CDR3 is 15 amino acids. Germline V lookup: CDR1 MNHEY, CDR2 SVGAGI. The V segment lost 2 bases and the J segment 1 base; nucleotides outside the gene matches: 0.

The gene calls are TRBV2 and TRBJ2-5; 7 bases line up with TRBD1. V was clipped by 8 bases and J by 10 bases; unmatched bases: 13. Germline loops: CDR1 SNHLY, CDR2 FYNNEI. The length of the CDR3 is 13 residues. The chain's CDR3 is CASWGDRVASQYF. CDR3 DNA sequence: TGTGCCAGCTGGGGTGACAGGGTTGCTAGCCAGTACTTC.

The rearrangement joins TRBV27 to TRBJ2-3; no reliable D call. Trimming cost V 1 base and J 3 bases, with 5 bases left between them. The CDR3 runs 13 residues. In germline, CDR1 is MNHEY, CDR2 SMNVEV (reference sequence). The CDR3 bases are TGTGCCAGCAGTTTATACTGGACAGATACGCAGTATTTT. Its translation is CASSLYWTDTQYF.

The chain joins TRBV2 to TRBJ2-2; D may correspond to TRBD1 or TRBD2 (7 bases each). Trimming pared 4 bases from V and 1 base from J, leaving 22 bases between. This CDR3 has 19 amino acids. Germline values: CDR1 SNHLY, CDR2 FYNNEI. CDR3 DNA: TGTGCCAGCAGTGTTCCCACGGGAGGACAGGCCATGAACACCGGGGAGCTGTTTTTT. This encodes CASSVPTGGQAMNTGELFF.

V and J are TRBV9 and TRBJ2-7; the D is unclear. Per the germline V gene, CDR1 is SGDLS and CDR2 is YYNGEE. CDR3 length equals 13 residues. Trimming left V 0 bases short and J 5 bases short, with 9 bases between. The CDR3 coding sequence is TGTGCCAGCAGCGTAGCTACGTGGGACGAGCAGTACTTC. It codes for CASSVATWDEQYF.

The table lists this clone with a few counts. The CDR3 DNA is TGTGCCAGTAGTCCGCCCGGGACAGGGAAACAGGGTGAAAAACTGTTTTTT. Protein: CASSPPGTGKQGEKLFF. This chain connects TRBV19 to TRBJ1-4; 9 bases line up with TRBD1. Germline trimming cut 5 bases from V and 7 bases from J; bases unmatched to any gene: 14. Germline V gives CDR1 LNHDA, CDR2 SQIVND (reference sequence). The length of the CDR3 is 17 residues.

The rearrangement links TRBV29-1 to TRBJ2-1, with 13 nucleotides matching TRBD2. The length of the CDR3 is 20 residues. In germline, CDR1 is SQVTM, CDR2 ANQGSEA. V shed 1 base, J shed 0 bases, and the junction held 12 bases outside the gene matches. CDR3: CSVEGVGLAGTDSSYNEQFF. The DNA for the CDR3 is TGCAGCGTTGAAGGTGTGGGACTAGCGGGAACCGACAGCTCCTACAATGAGCAGTTCTTC.

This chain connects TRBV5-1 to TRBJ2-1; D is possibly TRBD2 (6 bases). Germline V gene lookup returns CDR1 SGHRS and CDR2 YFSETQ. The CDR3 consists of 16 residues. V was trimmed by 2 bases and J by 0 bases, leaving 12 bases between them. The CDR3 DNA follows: TGCGCCAGCAGCTTAGGAGGGAGCAGCTCCTACAATGAGCAGTTCTTC. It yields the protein CASSLGGSSSYNEQFF.